This entry lists 8 T cell receptor beta chains sequenced from one sample in a study of cytomegalovirus exposure and HLA in healthy donors. This PCR relied on a set of 60 Vbeta primers and 13 Jbeta primers. Produced via immunoSEQ multiplex PCR; TCRdb's table is partial and in-frame only. Among tens of thousands of clones listed, 65% to 90% were seen once. Input material: PBMCs. These receptors were obtained from a man aged 25-45 years in good health and CMV-seropositive.

The sample holds a few counts of this clone. The rearrangement joins TRBV21-1 to TRBJ2-2; the D call in the table, TRBD1, was not verified against the DNA. TRBV21-1 is reported as a pseudogene. The CDR3 is 15 residues long. This CDR3 reads CASRIRGEDTGELFF. CDR3 bases: TGTGCCAGCAGGATCAGGGGAGAAGACACCGGGGAGCTGTTTTTT.

The chain employs TRBV30 and TRBJ1-2, with D tentatively TRBD1 (5 bases). Germline V gives CDR1 GTSNPN, CDR2 SVGIG (reference sequence). V was cut by 0 bases and J by 4 bases, with 12 bases left in between. The CDR3 length is 14 residues. CDR3 DNA sequence: TGTGCCTGGAGTGTGCGGACAAGTCTCTATGGCTACACCTTC. The encoded protein is CAWSVRTSLYGYTF.

The chain carries TRBV10-3 and TRBJ1-2, with TRBD1 as a possible D gene (6 bases). Germline V CDR1 and CDR2: ENHRY, SYGVKD. CDR3 length equals 18 residues. Trimming removed 4 bases at V and 1 base at J, with 22 bases between. CDR3: CAISGNRDNYPFNYGYTF. The CDR3 bases are TGTGCCATCAGTGGTAACAGGGACAACTACCCTTTTAACTATGGCTACACCTTC.

In its sample, this clone was seen a few times. The genes are TRBV7-9 and TRBJ1-2, with 7 nucleotides matching TRBD1. The length of the CDR3 is 14 residues. CDR1 and CDR2 from the germline V gene are SEHNR and FQNEAQ (reference sequence). The J segment lost 2 bases and the V segment lost 2 bases, leaving 2 bases of the junction unmatched. The CDR3 reads CASSLWTGNYGYTF. The CDR3 DNA sequence: TGTGCCAGCAGCTTATGGACAGGAAACTATGGCTACACCTTC.

A remark on this clone: The junction departs from the called germline gene at one end, perhaps through a read error. This rearrangement joins TRBV7-2 to TRBJ1-5; TRBD1 matches at 7 bases. Per germline, CDR1 SGHTA and CDR2 FQGNSA. The CDR3 spans 13 residues. The CDR3: CASSSQGNQPRHF. CDR3 in DNA: TGTGCCAGCAGCTCACAGGGGAACCAGCCCCGGCATTTT.

The rearrangement uses TRBV28 and TRBJ1-5, with D perhaps TRBD1 (5 bases). This CDR3 comprises 14 residues. Germline V gene data show CDR1 as MDHEN and CDR2 as SYDVKM. V shed 6 bases and J shed 4 bases, with 13 bases lying between them. The CDR3 region is CASRLPTDNQPQHF. The CDR3 region has the DNA TGTGCCAGCAGGCTCCCGACAGATAATCAGCCCCAGCATTTT.

This rearrangement joins TRBV7-2 to TRBJ2-5; 8 nucleotides agree with TRBD1. The CDR3 covers 18 residues. Trimming cost V 8 bases and J 1 base; bases outside gene matches: 18. The germline V gene has CDR1 SGHTA and CDR2 FQGNSA. The CDR3 bases are TGTGCCAGCCGAGAAGGGACAGGAGGCCCCCTTTTCCAAGAGACCCAGTACTTC. It encodes CASREGTGGPLFQETQYF.

This sequence joins TRBV30 and TRBJ1-6; D remains ambiguous. The CDR3 contains 14 residues. V lost 3 bases, J lost 6 bases, and 12 bases lay in between. Germline-derived CDR1 and CDR2 are GTSNPN and SVGIG (reference sequence). DNA for the CDR3: TGTGCCTGGAGATCCGGGAACGGTAATTCACCCCTCCACTTT. Protein: CAWRSGNGNSPLHF.